The subject of this entry is one TCR beta chain. In the original processing: Quantification of nucleated cells was approximated via reference gene primer amplification. Profiling relied on immunoSEQ multiplex PCR, and the TCRdb table lists in-frame clones only, not all of them. V, J and clone size were drawn from that table, and D and trimming were deduced from the DNA. This sample has roughly 120,000 clones; roughly 85% occur once, and the top ten carry approximately 5%. The sample originates from a study of blood T cell repertoires in COVID-19. Study-wide background: PBMCs, B-cell-depleted T cells, or T cells provided the cDNA or gDNA that made up the material.

There are 13 residues in the CDR3. Trimming removed 2 bases from V and 4 bases from J, with 9 bases in between. Per germline, CDR1 SGHNT and CDR2 YYREEE (reference sequence). Sequenced material: peripheral blood. V gene TRBV5-4 combines with J gene TRBJ1-2; perhaps TRBD1 as D (6 bases). This receptor was identified in a woman aged 55 to 70 with COVID-19, enrolled during active disease. This CDR3 reads CASSFGDIYGYTF. DNA for the CDR3: TGTGCCAGCAGCTTTGGGGACATCTATGGCTACACCTTC. The variable domain in full, completed from reference TRBV5-4 and TRBJ1-2, reads ETGVTQSPTHLIKTRGQQVTLRCSSQSGHNTVSWYQQALGQGPQFIFQYYREEENGRGNFPPRFSGLQFPNYSSELNVNALELDDSALYLCASSFGDIYGYTFGSGTRLTVV.